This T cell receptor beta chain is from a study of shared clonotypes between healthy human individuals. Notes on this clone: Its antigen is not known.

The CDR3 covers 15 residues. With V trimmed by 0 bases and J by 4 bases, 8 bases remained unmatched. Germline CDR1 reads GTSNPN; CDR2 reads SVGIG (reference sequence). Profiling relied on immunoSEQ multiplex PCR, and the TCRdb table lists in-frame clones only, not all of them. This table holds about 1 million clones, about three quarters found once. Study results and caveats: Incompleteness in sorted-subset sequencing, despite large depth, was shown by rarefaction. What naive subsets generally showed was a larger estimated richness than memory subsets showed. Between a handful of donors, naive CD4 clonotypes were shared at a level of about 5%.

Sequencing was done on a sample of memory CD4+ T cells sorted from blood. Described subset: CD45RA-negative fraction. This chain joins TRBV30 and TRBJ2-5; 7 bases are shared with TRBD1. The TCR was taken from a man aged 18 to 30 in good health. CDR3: CAWSVATGVRETQYF. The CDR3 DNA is TGTGCCTGGAGTGTAGCCACAGGGGTGAGAGAGACCCAGTACTTC.